This T cell receptor (beta chain) is from a study of monozygotic twins with inflammatory bowel disease. Whole-study findings and limits: The analysis yielded no support for one strong signal or clonotype associated with IBD. IBD patients share fewer clonotypes with other people than healthy twins do, especially with disease activity. The data offered no way to tell different T cell subtypes apart.

TCRdb re-called the 5' RACE reads; every CDR3 protein appears as one record, without DNA. This listing includes 300,000 to 400,000 distinct CDR3 sequences. Germline assignment: CDR1 GTSNPN and CDR2 SVGIG (reference sequence). This CDR3 is 14 amino acids long. On this clonotype: Its target is unknown.

The sequencing sample was made of blood. The sequence was collected from a human donor with ulcerative colitis or Crohn's disease, or a healthy co-twin of an affected twin (not recorded which). The chain uses TRBV30 and TRBJ2-2; no DNA is available, so the TRBD1 call from TCRdb remains unchecked. CDR3 amino acids: CAWSRTGRTGELFF.